Presented here are 27 T cell receptor beta chains from one specimen sequenced in a study of blood T cell repertoires in COVID-19. Only in-frame clones appear in the TCRdb table, and some are missing; sequencing was by immunoSEQ multiplex PCR. This table holds about 140,000 clones, approximately 80% found once. Specimen: PBMCs or T cells enriched from blood (not recorded which). The receptors derive from a man aged 50-60 years in a cohort exposed to, infected with or recovered from COVID-19 (not recorded which).

J is TRBJ1-1 and V is TRBV3-1 (or the pseudogene TRBV3-2); 7 bases line up with TRBD1. The CDR3 has 14 amino acids. CDR1 LGHDT and CDR2 YNNKEL come from the germline V gene (reference sequence). Germline trimming cut 0 bases from V and 5 bases from J; bases unmatched to any gene: 3. DNA for the CDR3: TGTGCCAGCAGCCAAGACACAGGGGTGACTGAAGCTTTCTTT. It specifies CASSQDTGVTEAFF.

The chain has TRBV29-1 and TRBJ2-1; TRBD2 aligns across 7 bases. The trim removed 7 bases at V and 4 bases at J, leaving 4 bases unmatched. Germline V gene data show CDR1 as SQVTM and CDR2 as ANQGSEA. This CDR3 comprises 12 residues. The CDR3 nucleotides read TGCAGCGCCTGGACTAGTTACAATGAGCAGTTCTTC. It translates to CSAWTSYNEQFF.

This clone has only one observation. The chain recombines TRBV27 with TRBJ2-7, with TRBD2 matching over 9 bases. Germline V gene sequence: CDR1 MNHEY, CDR2 SMNVEV (reference sequence). The CDR3 sequence is 15 residues long. With 1 base clipped from V and 0 bases from J, the junction kept 1 base outside the gene matches. CDR3 bases: TGTGCCAGCAGTTTATATAGCGGGGGCTCCTACGAGCAGTACTTC. It yields the protein CASSLYSGGSYEQYF.

This sequence joins TRBV3-1 (or the pseudogene TRBV3-2) and TRBJ2-1; D possibly corresponds to TRBD2 (6 bases). V was shortened by 0 bases and J by 10 bases, with 10 bases between the two germline ends. There are 13 residues in the CDR3. Germline V gene sequence: CDR1 LGHDT, CDR2 YNNKEL (reference sequence). The CDR3 DNA follows: TGTGCCAGCAGCCAAGAGGAGGGCGTCGAGCAGTTCTTC. Translated, it gives CASSQEEGVEQFF.

The chain employs TRBV5-1 and TRBJ2-1; D not certain. The length of the CDR3 is 12 residues. Trimming left V 5 bases short and J 10 bases short, with 13 bases between. CDR1 and CDR2 from the germline V gene are SGHRS and YFSETQ. This CDR3 reads CASSPRIREQFF. In DNA, the CDR3 is TGCGCCAGCAGTCCACGCATTAGAGAGCAGTTCTTC.

This clone was observed once. The V call is TRBV6-5, the J call TRBJ1-1; unclear D gene. CDR3 length: 13 residues. CDR1 is MNHEY, CDR2 SVGAGI, per germline. Trimming removed 7 bases at V and 0 bases at J, with 9 bases between. CDR3 amino acids: CASNQALNTEAFF. DNA for the CDR3: TGTGCCAGCAACCAGGCCCTGAACACTGAAGCTTTCTTT.

The rearrangement links TRBV30 to TRBJ2-4, with 8 bases fitting TRBD2. The CDR3 extends over 16 amino acids. With 0 bases clipped from V and 8 bases from J, the junction kept 12 bases outside the gene matches. Germline loops: CDR1 GTSNPN, CDR2 SVGIG (reference sequence). The CDR3 DNA reads TGTGCCTGGAGTGTACCCCTAGCGGGCGTTACGGACATTCAGTACTTC. It specifies CAWSVPLAGVTDIQYF.

This clone was counted a single time. The rearrangement joins TRBV28 to TRBJ1-4, with a possible D match to TRBD1 (5 bases). Germline V gene data show CDR1 as MDHEN and CDR2 as SYDVKM. The CDR3 contains 15 residues. Trimming removed 3 bases from V and 5 bases from J, with 13 bases in between. CDR3 region: CASSFGGELNEKLFF. In nucleotides, the CDR3 is TGTGCCAGCAGTTTTGGAGGGGAATTAAATGAAAAACTGTTTTTT.

Remarks on this clone: The same CDR3 is also encoded by other DNA sequences in this sample. The chain joins TRBV18 to TRBJ1-2; 8 positions match TRBD1. V lost 3 bases, J lost 8 bases, and 5 bases stayed unmatched. This CDR3 is built from 13 residues. The germline V gene has CDR1 KGHSH and CDR2 LQKENI. The CDR3 is CASSPQGAGGYTF. The CDR3 coding sequence is TGTGCCAGCTCACCTCAGGGGGCTGGGGGCTACACCTTC.

V is TRBV18 and J is TRBJ1-4; maybe TRBD1 (5 bases). Trimming removed 6 bases from V and 7 bases from J, with 12 bases in between. CDR1 is KGHSH and CDR2 is LQKENI in the germline V gene. The CDR3 runs 13 residues. The CDR3 DNA is TGTGCCAGCTCGACAGCGATCGGTGAAAAACTGTTTTTT. Translating it yields CASSTAIGEKLFF.

The chain couples TRBV3-1 (or the pseudogene TRBV3-2) to TRBJ1-4; TRBD1 matches at 8 bases. Germline V lookup: CDR1 LGHDT, CDR2 YNNKEL (reference sequence). Trimming at V came to 1 base and at J to 7 bases, leaving 2 bases not matched to a gene. This CDR3 is 14 amino acids long. The CDR3 sequence: CASSQVTGVEKLFF. DNA for the CDR3: TGTGCCAGCAGCCAAGTGACAGGGGTTGAAAAACTGTTTTTT.

V gene TRBV7-2 combines with J gene TRBJ1-2; the D is unclear. The CDR3 consists of 14 residues. V shed 2 bases and J shed 2 bases, with 9 bases lying between them. Germline V lookup: CDR1 SGHTA, CDR2 FQGNSA. CDR3 protein: CASSLTGANYGYTF. CDR3 bases: TGTGCCAGCAGCTTAACCGGAGCAAACTATGGCTACACCTTC.

The chain has TRBV29-1 and TRBJ2-5; 8 nucleotides agree with TRBD2. J was trimmed by 5 bases and V by 3 bases; bases with no gene match: 8. CDR3 length: 14 residues. Looked up from germline, CDR1 is SQVTM and CDR2 is ANQGSEA. In nucleotides, the CDR3 is TGCAGCGTTGACATTCGGGGGGGCGGCGAGACCCAGTACTTC. It yields the protein CSVDIRGGGETQYF.

The chain employs TRBV6-5 and TRBJ2-7; possibly TRBD1 for D (6 bases). Germline CDR1 is MNHEY and CDR2 is SVGAGI. The CDR3 extends over 14 amino acids. V was pared by 0 bases and J by 3 bases, with 9 bases between. The CDR3 DNA reads as TGTGCCAGCAGTTACTCGTCACAGGGCTACGAGCAGTACTTC. It specifies CASSYSSQGYEQYF.

The chain couples TRBV4-1 to TRBJ2-1, with TRBD2 matching over 8 bases. Germline V gene lookup returns CDR1 MGHRA and CDR2 YSYEKL. Trimming at V came to 0 bases and at J to 4 bases, leaving 8 bases not matched to a gene. The CDR3 loop spans 17 amino acids. Here the CDR3 reads CASSQDLGTRFYNEQFF. The CDR3 DNA sequence: TGCGCCAGCAGCCAAGATTTGGGGACTAGATTTTACAATGAGCAGTTCTTC.

The V gene is TRBV2, the J gene TRBJ2-7, with TRBD2 as a possible D gene (6 bases). In germline, CDR1 is SNHLY, CDR2 FYNNEI. V lost 4 bases and J 0 bases, leaving 7 bases between the germline ends. The CDR3 contains 13 residues. The CDR3: CASSGLVSYEQYF. CDR3 coding DNA: TGTGCCAGCAGTGGACTAGTCTCCTACGAGCAGTACTTC.

A few counts support this clone. The V gene is TRBV7-2, the J gene TRBJ1-2; no firm D call. CDR3 length equals 13 residues. From germline, CDR1 is SGHTA and CDR2 FQGNSA. V shed 5 bases and J shed 2 bases, with 9 bases lying between them. The CDR3 region is CASSPRGNYGYTF. The CDR3 coding sequence is TGTGCCAGCAGCCCCCGAGGAAACTATGGCTACACCTTC.

The chain carries TRBV5-4 and TRBJ2-3; 8 bases agree with TRBD2. After removal of 0 bases from V and 4 bases from J, the junction contained 4 bases not matched to a gene. This CDR3 is built from 15 residues. From germline, CDR1 is SGHNT and CDR2 YYREEE (reference sequence). CDR3 sequence: CASSLGGRSADTQYF. In DNA form, the CDR3 reads TGTGCCAGCAGCTTGGGCGGGAGGAGCGCAGATACGCAGTATTTT.

V and J are TRBV11-2 and TRBJ2-1; the match to TRBD2 covers 10 bases. The CDR3 extends over 15 amino acids. With 2 bases clipped from V and 10 bases from J, the junction kept 8 bases outside the gene matches. Germline V gives CDR1 SGHAT, CDR2 FQNNGV. The CDR3: CASSLSLAGVEEQFF. The DNA for the CDR3 is TGTGCCAGCAGCTTATCCCTAGCGGGGGTTGAGGAGCAGTTCTTC. The variable domain in full, with the rest retrieved from reference TRBV11-2 and TRBJ2-1, is EAGVAQSPRYKIIEKRQSVAFWCNPISGHATLYWYQQILGQGPKLLIQFQNNGVVDDSQLPKDRFSAERLKGVDSTLKIQPAKLEDSAVYLCASSLSLAGVEEQFFGPGTRLTVL.

This rearrangement joins TRBV19 to TRBJ1-5, with TRBD1 matching 9 bases. V shed 3 bases, J shed 2 bases, and the junction held 5 bases outside the gene matches. This CDR3 region has 16 residues. CDR1 is LNHDA and CDR2 is SQIVND in the germline V gene (reference sequence). CDR3 nucleotides: TGTGCCAGTAGTATGCCCGGGACAGGGCGCAATCAGCCCCAGCATTTT. Its translation is CASSMPGTGRNQPQHF.

This chain links TRBV6-5 with TRBJ2-1; the D gene is possibly TRBD2 (6 bases). The length of the CDR3 is 12 residues. The germline CDR1 and CDR2 sequences are MNHEY and SVGAGI. Trimming removed 6 bases at V and 12 bases at J, with 15 bases between. The CDR3 sequence: CASRQTPGGQFF. The CDR3, as DNA: TGTGCCAGCAGACAAACACCCGGGGGGCAGTTCTTC.

The chain employs TRBV13 and TRBJ1-2, with 10 bases matching TRBD1. Germline V gives CDR1 PRHDT, CDR2 FYEKMQ (reference sequence). Losses at the gene ends were 5 bases for V and 6 bases for J; bases not matched to a gene: 3. This CDR3 is built from 13 residues. The CDR3 DNA reads as TGTGCCAGCAGCGACAGGGGGCGGGATGGCTACACCTTC. It translates to CASSDRGRDGYTF.

CDR3 protein: CATSDGQGSYNEQFF. For the CDR3, the DNA is TGTGCCACCAGTGACGGACAGGGTTCCTACAATGAGCAGTTCTTC. The chain has TRBV24-1 and TRBJ2-1; TRBD1 matches at 8 bases. V gave up 4 bases and J gave up 1 base; unmatched junction bases: 2. This CDR3 contains 15 residues. Germline values: CDR1 KGHDR, CDR2 SFDVKD.

The chain links TRBV29-1 to TRBJ2-7; TRBD1 aligns across 7 bases. The CDR3 runs to 13 residues. Per the germline V gene, CDR1 is SQVTM and CDR2 is ANQGSEA. V was clipped by 4 bases and J by 3 bases; unmatched bases: 6. The CDR3 DNA reads as TGCAGCGTTGTCCCAGGGGGTGACTACGAGCAGTACTTC. It yields the protein CSVVPGGDYEQYF.

V usage is TRBV15 and J usage is TRBJ2-1; 9 bases are shared with TRBD2. The germline V gene has CDR1 LNHNV and CDR2 YYDKDF (reference sequence). CDR3 length equals 14 residues. The ends lost 8 bases at V and 8 bases at J; junction bases unmatched: 10. CDR3 DNA: TGTGCCACCGGCGAAGAGCGGGGGGTCCATGAGCAGTTCTTC. Residues: CATGEERGVHEQFF.

The chain has TRBV7-6 and TRBJ2-5; 10 bases line up with TRBD2. Per germline, CDR1 SGHVS and CDR2 FNYEAQ. J was trimmed by 3 bases and V by 5 bases; bases with no gene match: 6. The CDR3 spans 15 residues. The CDR3 DNA sequence: TGTGCCAGCAGCGCCTCCCTAGCGGGAGAAGAGACCCAGTACTTC. Encoded protein: CASSASLAGEETQYF.

This chain uses TRBV5-1 with TRBJ2-2; unclear D gene. In germline, CDR1 is SGHRS, CDR2 YFSETQ. Trimming took off 6 bases at V and 0 bases at J, with 6 bases between the two ends. This CDR3 is built from 13 residues. Here the CDR3 DNA reads TGCGCCAGCAACTCTCCGAACACCGGGGAGCTGTTTTTT. This sequence encodes CASNSPNTGELFF.